A single TCR beta chain is shown here with its context. Its antigen is as yet unknown. This sample is drawn from a study of long-term antiretroviral therapy in people with HIV. Study as a whole: Some samples came about a decade before the 2015 immediate-ART recommendation, and these were the earliest. Points from the study as a whole: An increase in diversity followed ART, yet levels stayed below transplant donor controls.

Assay version v3.0 of immunoSEQ was used, and it was run at survey level. Assay used: immunoSEQ multiplex PCR; TCRdb lists only in-frame clones, some missing. The data contain 30,000 to 40,000 clones, nearly 95% of them singletons. Looked up from germline, CDR1 is SNHLY and CDR2 is FYNNEI. The ends were cut back, 6 bases at V and 4 bases at J, with 12 bases in the middle. The CDR3 sequence is 13 residues long. Everyone in the study who had HIV was treated in the United States. The TCR sequence derives from a woman aged 45-60 years with HIV. This chain links TRBV2 with TRBJ1-2, with D perhaps TRBD1 (6 bases). The source material was unsorted PBMCs, sampled just over 5 years after starting antiretroviral therapy. CDR3 residues: CASSLQGGYGYTF. The CDR3 bases are TGTGCCAGCAGCCTACAGGGAGGCTATGGCTACACCTTC.